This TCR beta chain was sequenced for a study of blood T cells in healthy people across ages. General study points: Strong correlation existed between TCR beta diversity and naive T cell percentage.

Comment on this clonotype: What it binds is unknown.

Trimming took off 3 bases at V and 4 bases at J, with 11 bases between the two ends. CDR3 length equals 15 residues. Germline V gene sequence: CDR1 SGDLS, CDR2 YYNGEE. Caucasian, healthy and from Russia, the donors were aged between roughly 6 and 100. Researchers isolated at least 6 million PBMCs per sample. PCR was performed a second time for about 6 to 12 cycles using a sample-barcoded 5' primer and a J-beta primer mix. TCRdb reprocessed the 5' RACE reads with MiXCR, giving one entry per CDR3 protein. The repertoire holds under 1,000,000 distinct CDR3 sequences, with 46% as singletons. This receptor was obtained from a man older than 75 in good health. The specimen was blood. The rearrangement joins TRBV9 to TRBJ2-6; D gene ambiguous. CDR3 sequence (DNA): TGTGCCAGCAGCGGGCCGTCCGCGGGGGCCAACGTCCTGACTTTC. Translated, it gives CASSGPSAGANVLTF.